The next 25 T cell receptor beta chains were all read from a single sample in a study of blood T cell repertoires in COVID-19. Some clones are missing from TCRdb's copy, which holds only in-frame ones; the method was immunoSEQ multiplex PCR. This sample has 200,000 to 250,000 clones, with around four fifths found just once. The sequenced sample was peripheral blood. The receptors shown here come from a woman of 80 years or more with active or convalescent COVID-19.

V and J are TRBV7-3 and TRBJ2-1; 12 bases map to TRBD1. The germline CDR1 and CDR2 sequences are SGHTA and FQGTGA. The CDR3 spans 14 residues. Losses at the gene ends were 8 bases for V and 12 bases for J; bases not matched to a gene: 11. The DNA of the CDR3 is TGTGCCAGCGGGTCGAGAGGGACAGGGGGCCTGCAGTTCTTC. Translation gives CASGSRGTGGLQFF.

The chain has TRBV7-2 and TRBJ2-1, with 10 bases fitting TRBD2. Germline V gives CDR1 SGHTA, CDR2 FQGNSA. This CDR3 is 15 amino acids long. V lost 5 bases to trimming and J lost 3 bases; unmatched junction nucleotides: 4. The CDR3 DNA follows: TGTGCCAGCAGCCGGACTAGCGGAAACTACAATGAGCAGTTCTTC. Its translation is CASSRTSGNYNEQFF.

The chain uses TRBV24-1 and TRBJ1-5; 7 bases match TRBD1. Germline CDR1 and CDR2: KGHDR and SFDVKD. J gave up 4 bases and V 5 bases, and 10 bases lay outside the gene matches. CDR3 length equals 16 residues. Here the CDR3 DNA reads TGTGCCACCAGTGGCGGGAGGGGGACAGATAATCAGCCCCAGCATTTT. It yields the protein CATSGGRGTDNQPQHF.

This clone was seen a few times. J is TRBJ2-7 and V is TRBV29-1; 7 nucleotides match TRBD1. J lost 5 bases, V lost 6 bases, and 4 bases had no gene match. The CDR3 spans 11 residues. Germline V gene lookup returns CDR1 SQVTM and CDR2 ANQGSEA. The CDR3 DNA reads as TGCAGCGTAAAAGACAGGGACGAGCAGTACTTC. As protein: CSVKDRDEQYF.

V is TRBV10-3 and J is TRBJ2-3; the match to TRBD2 covers 14 bases. CDR1 is ENHRY, CDR2 SYGVKD, per germline. The V and J ends lost 5 bases and 0 bases, in that order; junction bases with no gene match: 7. The length of the CDR3 is 18 residues. CDR3 DNA sequence: TGTGCCATCAGTCCGCGGACTAGCGGGGGGCTGAGCACAGATACGCAGTATTTT. It codes for CAISPRTSGGLSTDTQYF.

The V and J genes are TRBV6-5 and TRBJ1-5, with TRBD1 identical over 8 bases. This CDR3 comprises 15 residues. Trimming cost V 7 bases and J 2 bases; bases outside gene matches: 7. Germline lookup yields CDR1 MNHEY and CDR2 SVGAGI. In nucleotides, the CDR3 is TGTGCCAGCATTTCCGCGGGACAGGGCAATCAGCCCCAGCATTTT. It codes for CASISAGQGNQPQHF.

As for this clone: One end of the junction does not line up with germline, which may come from a read error. The chain carries TRBV5-8 and TRBJ2-7; weak D call: TRBD1 (5 bases). The CDR3 loop spans 12 amino acids. The germline CDR1 and CDR2 sequences are SGHTS and YDEGEE. CDR3 sequence reads: CASSLALGRRDF. The CDR3 region has the DNA TGTGCCAGCAGCTTGGCCTTGGGGCGCAGGGACTTC.

The V call is TRBV7-2, the J call TRBJ2-3; 9 positions agree with TRBD2. V was pared by 6 bases and J by 5 bases, with 9 bases of the junction left unmatched. The CDR3 is 15 residues long. Germline V gene sequence: CDR1 SGHTA, CDR2 FQGNSA. CDR3 coding DNA: TGTGCCAGCAGTTTGGGACTAGCAGTCGGAGATACGCAGTATTTT. Translating gives CASSLGLAVGDTQYF.

This chain joins TRBV19 and TRBJ2-5, with a tentative D call TRBD1 (5 bases). This CDR3 has 13 residues. Germline CDR1 reads LNHDA; CDR2 reads SQIVND (reference sequence). Trimming left V 5 bases short and J 5 bases short, with 12 bases between. This CDR3 reads CASSVSAGETQYF. CDR3 DNA sequence: TGTGCCAGTAGTGTGTCGGCAGGGGAGACCCAGTACTTC. The variable domain in full, completed from reference TRBV19 and TRBJ2-5, reads DGGITQSPKYLFRKEGQNVTLSCEQNLNHDAMYWYRQDPGQGLRLIYYSQIVNDFQKGDIAEGYSVSREKKESFPLTVTSAQKNPTAFYLCASSVSAGETQYFGPGTRLLVL.

The chain has TRBV6-5 and TRBJ2-7; TRBD1 matches at 9 bases. J gave up 7 bases and V 6 bases, and 13 bases lay outside the gene matches. The CDR3 is made up of 15 amino acids. The V gene's germline CDR1 is MNHEY and CDR2 SVGAGI. The CDR3 DNA reads as TGTGCCAGCAGGCATTTTACAGGGGGCGAGTATGAGCAGTACTTC. This encodes CASRHFTGGEYEQYF.

This sequence joins TRBV5-5 and TRBJ2-5, with D possibly TRBD2 on 6 matching bases. V gave up 9 bases and J gave up 0 bases, with 12 bases separating them. Germline CDR1 reads SGHKS; CDR2 reads YYEKEE (reference sequence). The CDR3 runs to 13 residues. The CDR3 loop is CATGVPYQETQYF. In DNA, the CDR3 is TGTGCCACGGGGGTGCCGTACCAAGAGACCCAGTACTTC.

The chain employs TRBV28 and TRBJ1-1; 11 bases are a match to TRBD1. The CDR3 loop spans 13 amino acids. Germline CDR1 is MDHEN and CDR2 is SYDVKM. V lost 5 bases, J lost 6 bases, and 2 bases stayed unmatched. For the CDR3, the DNA is TGTGCCAGCAGTCCGGGACAGGGGGCTGAAGCTTTCTTT. It translates to CASSPGQGAEAFF.

V usage is TRBV5-1 and J usage is TRBJ1-3, with 8 bases identical to TRBD1. CDR1 and CDR2 (germline): SGHRS, YFSETQ. The CDR3 has 16 amino acids. J lost 0 bases, V lost 2 bases, and 4 bases had no gene match. CDR3 sequence: CASSFTTGGSGNTIYF. Here the CDR3 DNA reads TGCGCCAGCAGCTTTACTACAGGGGGCTCTGGAAACACCATATATTTT.

This clone was picked up a small number of times. The rearrangement joins TRBV15 to TRBJ2-7, with D perhaps matching TRBD1 (5 bases). The germline gives CDR1 LNHNV, CDR2 YYDKDF (reference sequence). The ends were cut back, 0 bases at V and 3 bases at J, with 18 bases in the middle. CDR3 length: 17 amino acids. CDR3 sequence reads: CATSRDSPQGSNYEQYF. The DNA of the CDR3 is TGTGCCACCAGCAGAGATAGCCCCCAGGGATCAAACTACGAGCAGTACTTC.

V and J are TRBV5-4 and TRBJ1-1; 9 nucleotides agree with TRBD1. Germline loops: CDR1 SGHNT, CDR2 YYREEE (reference sequence). With 4 bases clipped from V and 4 bases from J, the junction kept 5 bases outside the gene matches. The CDR3 has 14 residues. CDR3 DNA: TGTGCCAGCAGCCGGGGACAGGGCGGCACTGAAGCTTTCTTT. It encodes CASSRGQGGTEAFF.

The chain joins TRBV5-6 to TRBJ1-4; the match to TRBD1 covers 8 bases. CDR1 and CDR2 from the germline V gene are SGHDT and YYEEEE. The CDR3 spans 13 residues. J was trimmed by 8 bases and V by 4 bases; bases with no gene match: 4. CDR3 loop: CASSTDRAEKLFF. Written as DNA, the CDR3 is TGTGCCAGCAGCACGGACAGGGCGGAAAAACTGTTTTTT.

The rearrangement links TRBV18 to TRBJ1-1, with 10 bases lining up with TRBD1. The germline gives CDR1 KGHSH, CDR2 LQKENI. V trimming: 6 bases; J trimming: 3 bases; junction bases outside the gene matches: 4. The CDR3 is made up of 14 amino acids. The CDR3 protein is CASSPGQGHTEAFF. CDR3 DNA: TGTGCCAGCTCGCCGGGACAGGGGCACACTGAAGCTTTCTTT.

Comment on this clone: The same CDR3 also results from other DNA sequences found in this sample. The rearrangement uses TRBV6-5 and TRBJ1-2; no clear D gene. Germline CDR1 is MNHEY and CDR2 is SVGAGI. This CDR3 is 13 amino acids long. V was clipped by 0 bases and J by 3 bases, with 5 bases between them. DNA of the CDR3: TGTGCCAGCAGTTACTCAACACACTATGGCTACACCTTC. Amino acid sequence: CASSYSTHYGYTF.

This clone has only one observation. V usage is TRBV5-1 and J usage is TRBJ2-3, with 10 bases that match TRBD2. Germline values: CDR1 SGHRS, CDR2 YFSETQ. After removal of 4 bases from V and 4 bases from J, the junction contained 3 bases not matched to a gene. This CDR3 comprises 14 residues. This chain's CDR3 is CASSRLAGADTQYF. Written as DNA, the CDR3 is TGCGCCAGCAGCAGACTAGCGGGCGCAGATACGCAGTATTTT.

The rearrangement uses TRBV6-2 or TRBV6-3 and TRBJ2-2; 11 nucleotides line up with TRBD1. The germline gives CDR1 MNHEY, CDR2 SVGEGT. V lost 5 bases, J lost 3 bases, and 8 bases stayed unmatched. CDR3 length: 17 residues. CDR3 in DNA: TGTGCCAGCAGTCCGGACAGGGGGCGCAGAGACACCGGGGAGCTGTTTTTT. As protein: CASSPDRGRRDTGELFF.

The count of this clone is one. This chain links TRBV4-2 with TRBJ2-7; maybe TRBD2 (6 bases). Germline CDR1 LGHNA, CDR2 YNFKEQ. The CDR3 totals 14 residues. Deletions cut 3 bases from V and 0 bases from J, with 9 bases between. The CDR3: CASSHLSGSYEQYF. CDR3 bases: TGTGCCAGCAGCCACCTTAGCGGCTCCTACGAGCAGTACTTC.

For the CDR3, the DNA is TGTGCCTGGAGTCGGGACAGAGTGTCCTCTGGGGCCAACGTCCTGACTTTC. Translating it yields CAWSRDRVSSGANVLTF. The genes are TRBV30 and TRBJ2-6; 7 positions match TRBD1. Germline V gene data show CDR1 as GTSNPN and CDR2 as SVGIG (reference sequence). The CDR3 runs to 17 residues. The trim removed 2 bases at V and 0 bases at J, leaving 7 bases unmatched.

The chain joins TRBV9 to TRBJ1-6; 8 bases map to TRBD1. Trimming removed 2 bases from V and 13 bases from J; junction bases left unmatched: 8. Germline CDR1 and CDR2: SGDLS and YYNGEE. The CDR3 extends over 14 amino acids. The CDR3: CASSVQGAPIPLHF. Here the CDR3 DNA reads TGTGCCAGCAGCGTGCAGGGGGCTCCTATCCCCCTCCACTTT.

The sample holds many counts of this clone. V usage is TRBV14 and J usage is TRBJ2-3, with TRBD2 matching 10 bases. CDR3 length: 17 residues. J gave up 0 bases and V 4 bases, and 7 bases lay outside the gene matches. The germline V gene encodes CDR1 SGHDN and CDR2 FVKESK. The CDR3 region is CASSPLAGGPSTDTQYF. As DNA, the CDR3 is TGTGCCAGCAGCCCTTTAGCGGGGGGCCCTAGCACAGATACGCAGTATTTT. The whole variable domain, filled in from reference TRBV14 and TRBJ2-3, reads EAGVTQFPSHSVIEKGQTVTLRCDPISGHDNLYWYRRVMGKEIKFLLHFVKESKQDESGMPNNRFLAERTGGTYSTLKVQPAELEDSGVYFCASSPLAGGPSTDTQYFGPGTRLTVL.

The V gene is TRBV30, the J gene TRBJ1-1; the D is unclear. V was pared by 5 bases and J by 4 bases, with 11 bases between. This CDR3 comprises 12 residues. The germline V gene has CDR1 GTSNPN and CDR2 SVGIG (reference sequence). CDR3: CAWGTFGTEAFF. The CDR3 DNA follows: TGTGCCTGGGGTACGTTCGGCACTGAAGCTTTCTTT.